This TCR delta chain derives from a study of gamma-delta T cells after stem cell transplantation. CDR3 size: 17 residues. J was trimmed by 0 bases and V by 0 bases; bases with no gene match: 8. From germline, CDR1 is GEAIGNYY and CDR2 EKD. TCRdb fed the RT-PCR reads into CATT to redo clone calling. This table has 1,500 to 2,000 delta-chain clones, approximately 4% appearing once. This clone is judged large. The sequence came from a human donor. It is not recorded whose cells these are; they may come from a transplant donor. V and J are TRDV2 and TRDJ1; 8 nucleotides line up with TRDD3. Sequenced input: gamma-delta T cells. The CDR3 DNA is TGTGCCTGTGACACCATGGGGGATCCCTTGTACACCGATAAACTCATCTTT. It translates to CACDTMGDPLYTDKLIF.